Following are 8 T cell receptor beta chains from one sample sequenced in a study of cytomegalovirus exposure and HLA in healthy donors. The PCR made use of 60 Vbeta and 13 Jbeta primers. Measured with immunoSEQ multiplex PCR; TCRdb has only the in-frame clones, and not every one. The data contain some 190,000 clones, around 75% of them singletons. Material for sequencing was PBMCs. The receptors were sampled from a woman in her forties or fifties in good health and CMV-seronegative.

V usage is TRBV6-6 and J usage is TRBJ2-5; 10 bases are shared with TRBD1. This CDR3 is 15 amino acids long. The V gene end was trimmed by 8 bases and the J gene end by 5 bases; junction bases not matched to a gene: 11. Germline V gene lookup returns CDR1 MNHNY and CDR2 SVGAGI (reference sequence). The CDR3 bases are TGTGCCAGCGCCCCTTTCCGGGACAGGGGCGAGACCCAGTACTTC. It yields the protein CASAPFRDRGETQYF.

The count of this clone is one. The chain couples TRBV2 to TRBJ1-4, with no clear D. The CDR3 totals 15 residues. Trimming cost V 1 base and J 0 bases, with 6 bases left between them. Per germline, CDR1 SNHLY and CDR2 FYNNEI. The chain's CDR3 is CASSEGSATNEKLFF. The CDR3 DNA sequence: TGTGCCAGCAGTGAAGGCAGCGCAACTAATGAAAAACTGTTTTTT.

This chain links TRBV19 with TRBJ2-7; 7 bases are shared with TRBD1. Germline trimming cut 2 bases from V and 4 bases from J; bases unmatched to any gene: 8. The V gene's germline CDR1 is LNHDA and CDR2 SQIVND (reference sequence). There are 15 residues in the CDR3. CDR3 sequence (DNA): TGTGCCAGTAGTATATCTTCGGACAGGTTATACGAGCAGTACTTC. Translation gives CASSISSDRLYEQYF.

The chain combines TRBV27 with TRBJ2-7, with 10 bases aligning to TRBD2. Germline V gene sequence: CDR1 MNHEY, CDR2 SMNVEV (reference sequence). J was trimmed by 0 bases and V by 6 bases; bases with no gene match: 5. The CDR3 consists of 15 residues. CDR3 amino acids: CASRVAGGNSYEQYF. Written as DNA, the CDR3 is TGTGCCAGCAGGGTAGCGGGGGGCAACTCCTACGAGCAGTACTTC.

This clone has a handful of counts. This chain uses TRBV4-1 with TRBJ2-5, with a weak D call TRBD1 (6 bases). Trimming stripped 6 bases from V and 5 bases from J, with 13 bases between. This CDR3 is 13 amino acids long. Germline-derived CDR1 and CDR2 are MGHRA and YSYEKL. The CDR3 reads CASSRTEGETQYF. The CDR3 DNA reads TGCGCCAGCAGTCGGACAGAGGGTGAGACCCAGTACTTC.

This chain connects TRBV10-1 to TRBJ1-1; D gene unclear. The CDR3 sequence is 13 residues long. Trimming took off 7 bases at V and 0 bases at J, with 9 bases between the two ends. Germline lookup yields CDR1 WNHNN and CDR2 SYGVQD (reference sequence). The CDR3 DNA sequence: TGCGCCAGCACGACGGAGTTGAACACTGAAGCTTTCTTT. Its translation is CASTTELNTEAFF.

This chain uses TRBV18 with TRBJ1-2; TRBD1 matches at 9 bases. Per the germline V gene, CDR1 is KGHSH and CDR2 is LQKENI. The CDR3 covers 16 residues. The V segment lost 3 bases and the J segment 7 bases; nucleotides outside the gene matches: 12. The CDR3 nucleotides are TGTGCCAGCTCACCCGGGGACTCCGCGACAGGGGGTGGCTACACCTTC. It yields the protein CASSPGDSATGGGYTF.

This rearrangement joins TRBV5-6 to TRBJ1-1; 7 bases align to TRBD1. There are 15 residues in the CDR3. CDR1 is SGHDT, CDR2 YYEEEE, per germline. Losses at the gene ends were 4 bases for V and 7 bases for J; bases not matched to a gene: 13. The chain's CDR3 is CASSLPTGLGDEAFF. The CDR3 nucleotides are TGTGCCAGCAGCCTACCGACAGGGCTGGGGGATGAAGCTTTCTTT.